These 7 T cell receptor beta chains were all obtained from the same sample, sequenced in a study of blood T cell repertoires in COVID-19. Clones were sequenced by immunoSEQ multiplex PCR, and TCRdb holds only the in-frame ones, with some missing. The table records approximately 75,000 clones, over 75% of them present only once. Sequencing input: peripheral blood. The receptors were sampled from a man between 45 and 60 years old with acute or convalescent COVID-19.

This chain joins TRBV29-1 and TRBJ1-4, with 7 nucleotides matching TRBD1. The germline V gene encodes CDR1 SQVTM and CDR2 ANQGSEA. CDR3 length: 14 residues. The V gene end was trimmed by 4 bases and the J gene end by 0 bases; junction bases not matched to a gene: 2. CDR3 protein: CSVAGQTTNEKLFF. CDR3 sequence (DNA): TGCAGCGTTGCGGGACAGACAACTAATGAAAAACTGTTTTTT. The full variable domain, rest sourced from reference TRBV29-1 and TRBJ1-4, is SAVISQKPSRDICQRGTSLTIQCQVDSQVTMMFWYRQQPGQSLTLIATANQGSEATYESGFVIDKFPISRPNLTFSTLTVSNMSPEDSSIYLCSVAGQTTNEKLFFGSGTQLSVL.

CDR3 loop: CASSGAFDRRANYGYTF. The CDR3 region has the DNA TGTGCCAGCAGTGGAGCATTTGACAGGCGAGCTAACTATGGCTACACCTTC. J is TRBJ1-2 and V is TRBV6-1; possibly TRBD1 for D (6 bases). The CDR3 is 17 residues long. Looked up from germline, CDR1 is MNHNS and CDR2 is SASEGT. The ends were cut back, 4 bases at V and 0 bases at J, with 18 bases in the middle.

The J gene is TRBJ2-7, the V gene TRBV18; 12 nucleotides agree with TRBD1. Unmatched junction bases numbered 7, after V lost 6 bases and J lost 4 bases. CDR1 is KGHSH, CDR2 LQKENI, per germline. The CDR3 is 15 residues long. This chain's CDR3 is CASSREGQGAYEQYF. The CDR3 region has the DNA TGTGCCAGCTCCAGAGAGGGACAGGGGGCTTACGAGCAGTACTTC.

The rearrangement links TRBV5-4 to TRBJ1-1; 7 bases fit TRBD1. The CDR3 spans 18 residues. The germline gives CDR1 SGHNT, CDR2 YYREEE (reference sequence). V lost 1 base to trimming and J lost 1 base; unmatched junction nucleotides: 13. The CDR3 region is CASSLNPSTRGSNTEAFF. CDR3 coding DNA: TGTGCCAGCAGCTTGAATCCTTCGACCAGGGGGTCGAACACTGAAGCTTTCTTT.

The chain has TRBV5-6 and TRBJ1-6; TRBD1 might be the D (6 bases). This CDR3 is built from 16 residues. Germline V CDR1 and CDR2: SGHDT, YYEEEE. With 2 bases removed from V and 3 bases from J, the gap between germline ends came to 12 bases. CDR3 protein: CASSFRGALYNSPLHF. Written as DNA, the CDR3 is TGTGCCAGCAGCTTCAGGGGCGCCCTCTATAATTCACCCCTCCACTTT.

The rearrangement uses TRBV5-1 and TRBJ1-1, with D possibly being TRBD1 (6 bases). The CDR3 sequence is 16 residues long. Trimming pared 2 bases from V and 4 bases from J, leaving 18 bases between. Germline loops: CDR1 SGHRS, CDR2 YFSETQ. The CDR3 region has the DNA TGCGCCAGCAGCTTCGGAGGGGGGGAGAAGGGCACTGAAGCTTTCTTT. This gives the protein CASSFGGGEKGTEAFF.

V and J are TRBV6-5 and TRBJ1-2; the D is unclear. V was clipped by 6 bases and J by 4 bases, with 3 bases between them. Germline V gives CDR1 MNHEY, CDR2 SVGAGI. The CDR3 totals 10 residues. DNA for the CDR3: TGTGCCAGCAGGAGCTATGGCTACACCTTC. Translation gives CASRSYGYTF.